Each of the 8 T cell receptor beta chains below was sequenced from the same sample in a study of cytomegalovirus exposure and HLA in healthy donors. It was with 60 Vbeta and 13 Jbeta primers that the PCR ran. Only in-frame clones appear in the TCRdb table, and some are missing; sequencing was by immunoSEQ multiplex PCR. The profile covers approximately 76,000 clones, with 79% appearing a single time and 2.5% taken by the ten largest. The sequenced sample consisted of PBMCs. Receptors originate from a young man in good health and CMV-seronegative.

The V gene is TRBV4-3, the J gene TRBJ2-4; no definite D call. V was pared by 4 bases and J by 6 bases, with 13 bases between. Germline CDR1 and CDR2: LGHNA and YSLEER. The CDR3 loop spans 14 amino acids. CDR3 in DNA: TGCGCCAGCAGCCCAACAGATTTAGGAAACATTCAGTACTTC. Translation gives CASSPTDLGNIQYF.

The chain joins TRBV29-1 to TRBJ2-1, with TRBD2 matching over 7 bases. V dropped 8 bases and J dropped 0; count of bases not matched to a gene: 4. CDR1 is SQVTM and CDR2 is ANQGSEA in the germline V gene. The CDR3 sequence is 13 residues long. Written as DNA, the CDR3 is TGCAGCACAAAGCGGGGCTCCTACAATGAGCAGTTCTTC. It codes for CSTKRGSYNEQFF.

The chain uses TRBV9 and TRBJ1-3, with 9 bases that match TRBD1. V shed 4 bases, J shed 3 bases, and the junction held 5 bases outside the gene matches. The CDR3 loop spans 15 amino acids. Germline loops: CDR1 SGDLS, CDR2 YYNGEE. The CDR3 DNA sequence: TGTGCCAGCAGCCCCCGGACAGGGGTTGGAAACACCATATATTTT. This sequence encodes CASSPRTGVGNTIYF. Drawing the rest from reference TRBV9 and TRBJ1-3, the complete variable domain is DSGVTQTPKHLITATGQRVTLRCSPRSGDLSVYWYQQSLDQGLQFLIQYYNGEERAKGNILERFSAQQFPDLHSELNLSSLELGDSALYFCASSPRTGVGNTIYFGEGSWLTVV.

The rearrangement joins TRBV5-1 to TRBJ2-5, with D possibly being TRBD1 (6 bases). With 0 bases removed from V and 1 base from J, the gap between germline ends came to 7 bases. This CDR3 comprises 14 residues. CDR1 is SGHRS, CDR2 YFSETQ, per germline. The CDR3 spells CASSLGTVQETQYF. As DNA, the CDR3 is TGCGCCAGCAGCTTGGGGACAGTCCAAGAGACCCAGTACTTC.

The chain employs TRBV13 and TRBJ2-4; no clear D. Germline-derived CDR1 and CDR2 are PRHDT and FYEKMQ (reference sequence). The CDR3 spans 15 residues. Between the trimmed V and J ends, which lost 2 bases and 4 bases, there was a span of 12 bases. For the CDR3, the DNA is TGTGCCAGCAGCTTAAGGAGTGGAACTAAAAACATTCAGTACTTC. Translated: CASSLRSGTKNIQYF.

The sample holds one count of this clone. Other DNA sequences in the sample encode the same CDR3. V and J are TRBV7-2 and TRBJ2-3; D remains ambiguous. Germline CDR1 is SGHTA and CDR2 is FQGNSA. V lost 3 bases, J lost 0 bases, and 7 bases lay in between. This CDR3 has 14 residues. The CDR3 region is CASSLVRSTDTQYF. CDR3 coding DNA: TGTGCCAGCAGCTTGGTCAGGAGCACAGATACGCAGTATTTT.

This chain connects TRBV27 to TRBJ1-2; D remains ambiguous. The CDR3 is 13 residues long. Germline V CDR1 and CDR2: MNHEY, SMNVEV (reference sequence). Deletions cut 5 bases from V and 5 bases from J, with 12 bases between. The CDR3 DNA reads TGTGCCAGCAGTGCCGGCAGGTATTATGGCTACACCTTC. Its translation: CASSAGRYYGYTF.

This clone was seen a single time. The junction shows a germline mismatch at one end, possibly a read error. CDR3 sequence reads: CASSLLNRPQHF. The CDR3 region has the DNA TGTGCCAGCAGTCTTCTTAATCGGCCCCAGCATTTT. The chain employs TRBV28 and TRBJ1-5; no definite D call. In germline, CDR1 is MDHEN, CDR2 SYDVKM. The CDR3 covers 12 residues. The full variable domain, with the rest looked up from reference TRBV28 and TRBJ1-5, is DVKVTQSSRYLVKRTGEKVFLECVQDMDHENMFWYRQDPGLGLRLIYFSYDVKMKEKGDIPEGYSVSREKKERFSLILESASTNQTSMYLCASSLLNRPQHFGDGTRLSIL.